This T cell receptor beta chain emerged from a study of cytomegalovirus exposure and HLA in healthy donors. Study conclusions and caveats: Reported findings show TCR beta sequences accurately forecast HLA-A and HLA-B alleles in most subjects.

PCR was performed using 60 Vbeta and 13 Jbeta primers. Produced via immunoSEQ multiplex PCR; TCRdb's table is partial and in-frame only. The profile shows 150,000 or so clones, around 79% of them singletons. Points on this clone: Its antigen is still unknown.

In germline, CDR1 is SNHLY, CDR2 FYNNEI. V was cut by 3 bases and J by 1 base, with 9 bases left in between. The CDR3 is 14 residues long. The sequenced sample was PBMCs. This clonotype originated in a woman aged 40 to 50 in good health and CMV-seronegative. The chain is built from TRBV2 and TRBJ1-1; D is undetermined. The CDR3 nucleotides are TGTGCCAGCAGTGATGTTGCAGGGAACACTGAAGCTTTCTTT. Its translation: CASSDVAGNTEAFF.